This T cell receptor beta chain came from a study of vaccination and CD4 T cells after COVID-19. Study in general: The convalescents included six males and four females, and among them two were Hispanic while seven were Caucasian.

Time point in this sample: late sampling 161 to 241 days after vaccination in a few convalescent patients. Germline assignment: CDR1 SEHNR and CDR2 FQNEAQ (reference sequence). This CDR3 spans 17 amino acids. The ends lost 0 bases at V and 6 bases at J; junction bases unmatched: 11. Concerning this clonotype: The antigen is unknown.

One entry per CDR3 protein results from TCRdb running MiXCR on the PCR reads. The table has around 30,000 distinct CDR3 sequences, roughly 50% seen once. General study points: Median SARS-CoV-2-reactive clonotype numbers went up from about 20 to 38, but not significantly.

This chain joins TRBV7-9 and TRBJ2-1, with TRBD2 matching 7 bases. The sequence derives from a human donor who had recovered from COVID-19. The sample in question was CD4+ T cells from blood, obtained about 7 months after SARS-CoV-2 vaccination. CDR3 bases: TGTGCCAGCAGCTTAGCGCTGCGGGGGAGAAACGGCAATGAGCAGTTCTTC. Amino acid sequence: CASSLALRGRNGNEQFF.